This T cell receptor beta chain was found in a study of metastatic and nonmetastatic thyroid tumors. In the case of this clone: Its antigen is unidentified.

Regarding the study as a whole: Relative to benign nodules, malignant thyroid tumors were reportedly characterized by significantly elevated TCR beta diversity in blood and tumor.

Nobody among the patients had been given any treatment before thyroid surgery. TCRdb reanalyzed the PCR reads via MiXCR. The repertoire holds some 52,000 clones, around a sixth seen once, with about 2.7% in the top ten. With 3 bases clipped from V and 4 bases from J, the junction kept 11 bases outside the gene matches. Germline V gene lookup returns CDR1 DFQATT and CDR2 SNEGSKA (reference sequence). This CDR3 has 17 residues. V is TRBV20-1 and J is TRBJ2-3; TRBD2 agrees at 12 bases. Sequencing was performed on blood. The origin of this receptor is a female donor with papillary thyroid cancer or a benign thyroid nodule (not recorded which). Some clones in this sample may be carry-over from other donors' samples. The CDR3 here is CSASLAGGKGSADTQYF. CDR3 DNA: TGCAGTGCTAGTCTAGCGGGAGGGAAGGGTAGCGCAGATACGCAGTATTTT.